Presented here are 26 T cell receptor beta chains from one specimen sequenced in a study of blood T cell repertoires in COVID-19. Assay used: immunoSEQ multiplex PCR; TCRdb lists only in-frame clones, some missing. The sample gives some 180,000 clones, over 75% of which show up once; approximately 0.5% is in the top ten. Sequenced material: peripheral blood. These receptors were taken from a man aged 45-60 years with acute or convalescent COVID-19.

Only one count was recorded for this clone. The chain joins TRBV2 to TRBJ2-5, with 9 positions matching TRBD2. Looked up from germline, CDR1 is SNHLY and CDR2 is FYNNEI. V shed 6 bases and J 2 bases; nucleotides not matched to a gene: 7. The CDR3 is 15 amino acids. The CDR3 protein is CASRAQRGVQETQYF. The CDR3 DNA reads TGTGCCAGCAGGGCCCAGCGGGGGGTGCAAGAGACCCAGTACTTC.

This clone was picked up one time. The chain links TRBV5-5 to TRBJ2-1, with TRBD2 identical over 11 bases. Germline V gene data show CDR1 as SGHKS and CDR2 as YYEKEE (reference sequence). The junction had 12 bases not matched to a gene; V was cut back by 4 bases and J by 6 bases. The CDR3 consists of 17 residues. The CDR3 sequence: CASSPSGTSGPGNEQFF. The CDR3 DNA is TGTGCCAGCAGCCCATCCGGGACTAGCGGTCCCGGCAATGAGCAGTTCTTC.

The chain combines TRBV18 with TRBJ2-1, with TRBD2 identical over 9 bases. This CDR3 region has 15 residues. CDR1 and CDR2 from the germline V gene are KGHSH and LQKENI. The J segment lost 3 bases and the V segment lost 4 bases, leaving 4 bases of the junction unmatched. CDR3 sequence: CASSQGLADYNEQFF. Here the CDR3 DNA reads TGTGCCAGCTCACAGGGACTAGCCGACTACAATGAGCAGTTCTTC. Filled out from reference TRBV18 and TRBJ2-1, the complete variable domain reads NAGVMQNPRHLVRRRGQEARLRCSPMKGHSHVYWYRQLPEEGLKFMVYLQKENIIDESGMPKERFSAEFPKEGPSILRIQQVVRGDSAAYFCASSQGLADYNEQFFGPGTRLTVL.

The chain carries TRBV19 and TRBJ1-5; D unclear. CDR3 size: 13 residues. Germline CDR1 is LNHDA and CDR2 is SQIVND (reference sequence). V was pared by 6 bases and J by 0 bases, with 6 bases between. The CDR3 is CASRNYSNQPQHF. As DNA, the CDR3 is TGTGCCAGTAGAAATTATAGCAATCAGCCCCAGCATTTT.

The CDR3 region has the DNA TGTGCCATCAGTGACAGGGGGACAGATACGCAGTATTTT. Protein sequence: CAISDRGTDTQYF. The rearrangement uses TRBV10-3 and TRBJ2-3; 7 positions match TRBD1. V trimming: 3 bases; J trimming: 3 bases; junction bases outside the gene matches: 0. CDR1 and CDR2 from the germline V gene are ENHRY and SYGVKD. This CDR3 has 13 residues.

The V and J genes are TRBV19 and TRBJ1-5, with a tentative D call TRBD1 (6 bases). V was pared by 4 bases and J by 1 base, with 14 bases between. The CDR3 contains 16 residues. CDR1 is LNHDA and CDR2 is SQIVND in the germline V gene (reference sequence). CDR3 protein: CASSTQGHGSNQPQHF. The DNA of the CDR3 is TGTGCCAGTAGTACCCAGGGACATGGGAGCAATCAGCCCCAGCATTTT.

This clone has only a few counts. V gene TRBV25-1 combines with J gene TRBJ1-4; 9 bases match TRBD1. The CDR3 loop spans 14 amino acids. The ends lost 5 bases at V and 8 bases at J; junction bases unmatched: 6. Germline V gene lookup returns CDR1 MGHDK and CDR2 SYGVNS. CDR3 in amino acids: CASSPGQGREKLFF. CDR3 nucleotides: TGTGCCAGCAGTCCGGGACAGGGCAGGGAAAAACTGTTTTTT.

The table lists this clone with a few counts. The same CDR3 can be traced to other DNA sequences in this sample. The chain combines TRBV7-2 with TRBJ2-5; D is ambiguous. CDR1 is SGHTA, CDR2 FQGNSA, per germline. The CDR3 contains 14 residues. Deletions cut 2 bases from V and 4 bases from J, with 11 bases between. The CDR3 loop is CASSLKPGGETQYF. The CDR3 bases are TGTGCCAGCAGCTTAAAACCCGGCGGAGAGACCCAGTACTTC.

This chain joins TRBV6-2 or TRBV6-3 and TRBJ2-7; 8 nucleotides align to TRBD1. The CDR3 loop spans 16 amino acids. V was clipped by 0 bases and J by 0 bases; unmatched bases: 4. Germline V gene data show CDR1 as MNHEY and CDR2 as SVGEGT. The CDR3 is CASSYSTQGASYEQYV. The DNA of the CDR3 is TGTGCCAGCAGTTACTCGACCCAGGGGGCCTCCTACGAGCAGTACGTC.

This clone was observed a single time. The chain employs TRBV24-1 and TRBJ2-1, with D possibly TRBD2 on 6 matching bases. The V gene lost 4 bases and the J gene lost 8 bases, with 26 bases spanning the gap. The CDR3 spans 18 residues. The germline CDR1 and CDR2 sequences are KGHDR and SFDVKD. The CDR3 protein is CATSDPPGGGTGRDEQFF. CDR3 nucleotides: TGTGCCACCAGTGACCCCCCCGGGGGTGGGACGGGTCGGGATGAGCAGTTCTTC.

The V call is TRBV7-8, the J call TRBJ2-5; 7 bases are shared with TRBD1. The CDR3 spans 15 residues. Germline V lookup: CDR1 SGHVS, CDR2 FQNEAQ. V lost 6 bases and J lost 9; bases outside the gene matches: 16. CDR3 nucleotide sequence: TGTGCCAGCAGGGCTACAGGGGAAGGATGGGAGTCCCAGTACTTC. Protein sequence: CASRATGEGWESQYF. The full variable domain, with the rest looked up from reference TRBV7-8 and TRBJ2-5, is GAGVSQSPRYKVAKRGQDVALRCDPISGHVSLFWYQQALGQGPEFLTYFQNEAQLDKSGLPSDRFFAERPEGSVSTLKIQRTQQEDSAVYLCASRATGEGWESQYFGPGTRLLVL.

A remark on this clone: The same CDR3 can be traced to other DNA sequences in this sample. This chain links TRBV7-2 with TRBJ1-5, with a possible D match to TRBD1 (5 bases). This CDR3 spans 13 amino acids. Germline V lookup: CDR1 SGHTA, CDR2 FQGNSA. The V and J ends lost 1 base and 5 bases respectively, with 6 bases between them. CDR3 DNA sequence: TGTGCCAGCAGCTTAGGGGGGGATCAGCCCCAGCATTTT. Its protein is CASSLGGDQPQHF. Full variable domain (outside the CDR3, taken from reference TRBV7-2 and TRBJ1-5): GAGVSQSPSNKVTEKGKDVELRCDPISGHTALYWYRQSLGQGLEFLIYFQGNSAPDKSGLPSDRFSAERTGGSVSTLTIQRTQQEDSAVYLCASSLGGDQPQHFGDGTRLSIL.

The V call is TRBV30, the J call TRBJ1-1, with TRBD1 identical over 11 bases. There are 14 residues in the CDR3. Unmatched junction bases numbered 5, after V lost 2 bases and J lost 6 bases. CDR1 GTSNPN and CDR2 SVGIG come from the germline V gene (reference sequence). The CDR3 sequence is CAWSSGQGASEAFF. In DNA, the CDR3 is TGTGCCTGGAGTAGCGGACAGGGGGCCTCTGAAGCTTTCTTT.

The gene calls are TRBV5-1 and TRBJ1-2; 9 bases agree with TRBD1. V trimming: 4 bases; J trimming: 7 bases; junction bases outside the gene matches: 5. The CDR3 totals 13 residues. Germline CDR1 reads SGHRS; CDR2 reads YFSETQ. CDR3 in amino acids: CASSAQGALGYTF. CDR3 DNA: TGCGCCAGCAGCGCACAGGGGGCGCTTGGCTACACCTTC.

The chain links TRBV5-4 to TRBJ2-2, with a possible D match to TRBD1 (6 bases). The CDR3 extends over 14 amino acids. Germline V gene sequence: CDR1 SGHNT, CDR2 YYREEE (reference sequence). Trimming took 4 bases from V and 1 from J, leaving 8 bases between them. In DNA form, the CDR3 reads TGTGCCAGCAGCCTGACAGGGAACACCGGGGAGCTGTTTTTT. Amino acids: CASSLTGNTGELFF.

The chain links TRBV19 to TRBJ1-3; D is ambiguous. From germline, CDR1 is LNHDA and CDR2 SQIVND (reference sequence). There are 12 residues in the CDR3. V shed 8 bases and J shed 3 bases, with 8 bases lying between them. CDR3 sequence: CASSDFGNTIYF. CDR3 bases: TGTGCCAGTTCGGACTTTGGAAACACCATATATTTT.

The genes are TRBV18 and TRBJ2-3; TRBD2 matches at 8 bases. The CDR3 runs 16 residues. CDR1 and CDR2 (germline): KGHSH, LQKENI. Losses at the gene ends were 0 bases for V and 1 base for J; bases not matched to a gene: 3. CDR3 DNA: TGTGCCAGCTCACCACCTTCTAGCGGGCGCACAGATACGCAGTATTTT. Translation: CASSPPSSGRTDTQYF. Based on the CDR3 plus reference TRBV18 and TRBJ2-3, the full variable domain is NAGVMQNPRHLVRRRGQEARLRCSPMKGHSHVYWYRQLPEEGLKFMVYLQKENIIDESGMPKERFSAEFPKEGPSILRIQQVVRGDSAAYFCASSPPSSGRTDTQYFGPGTRLTVL.

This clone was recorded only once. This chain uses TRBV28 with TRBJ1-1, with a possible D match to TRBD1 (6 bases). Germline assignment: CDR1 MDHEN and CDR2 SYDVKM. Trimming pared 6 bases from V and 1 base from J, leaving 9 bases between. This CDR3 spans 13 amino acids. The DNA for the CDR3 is TGTGCCAGCAGAACAGGGCCGAACACTGAAGCTTTCTTT. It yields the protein CASRTGPNTEAFF. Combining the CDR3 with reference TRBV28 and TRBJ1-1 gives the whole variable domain DVKVTQSSRYLVKRTGEKVFLECVQDMDHENMFWYRQDPGLGLRLIYFSYDVKMKEKGDIPEGYSVSREKKERFSLILESASTNQTSMYLCASRTGPNTEAFFGQGTRLTVV.

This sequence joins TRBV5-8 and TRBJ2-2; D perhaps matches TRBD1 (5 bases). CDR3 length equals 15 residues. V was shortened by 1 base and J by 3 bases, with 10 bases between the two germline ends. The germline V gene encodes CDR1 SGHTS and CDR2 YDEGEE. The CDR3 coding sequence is TGTGCCAGCAGCTTGTGGGGCCGAGACACCGGGGAGCTGTTTTTT. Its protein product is CASSLWGRDTGELFF.

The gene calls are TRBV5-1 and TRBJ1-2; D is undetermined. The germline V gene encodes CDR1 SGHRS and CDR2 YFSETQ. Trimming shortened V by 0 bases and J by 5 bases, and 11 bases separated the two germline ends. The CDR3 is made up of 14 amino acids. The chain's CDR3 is CASSLAEATYGYTF. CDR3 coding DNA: TGCGCCAGCAGCTTGGCCGAGGCTACGTATGGCTACACCTTC.

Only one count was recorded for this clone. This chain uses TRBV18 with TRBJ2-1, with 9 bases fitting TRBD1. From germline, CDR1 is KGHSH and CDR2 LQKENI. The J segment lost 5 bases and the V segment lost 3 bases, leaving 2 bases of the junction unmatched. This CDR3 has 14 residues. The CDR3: CASSPGTGHNEQFF. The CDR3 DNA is TGTGCCAGCTCACCCGGGACAGGGCACAATGAGCAGTTCTTC. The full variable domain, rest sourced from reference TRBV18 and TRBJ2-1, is NAGVMQNPRHLVRRRGQEARLRCSPMKGHSHVYWYRQLPEEGLKFMVYLQKENIIDESGMPKERFSAEFPKEGPSILRIQQVVRGDSAAYFCASSPGTGHNEQFFGPGTRLTVL.

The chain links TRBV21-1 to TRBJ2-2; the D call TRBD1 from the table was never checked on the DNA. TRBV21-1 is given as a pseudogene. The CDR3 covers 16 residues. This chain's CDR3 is CASSKVQGADTGELFF. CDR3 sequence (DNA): TGTGCCAGCAGCAAAGTACAGGGGGCGGACACCGGGGAGCTGTTTTTT.

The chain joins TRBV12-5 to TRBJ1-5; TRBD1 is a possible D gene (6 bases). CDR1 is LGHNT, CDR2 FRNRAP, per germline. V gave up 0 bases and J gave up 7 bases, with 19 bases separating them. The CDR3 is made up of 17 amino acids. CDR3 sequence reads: CASGLVLAGENPQPQHF. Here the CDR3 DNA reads TGTGCTAGTGGTTTGGTATTGGCAGGGGAGAATCCGCAGCCCCAGCATTTT.

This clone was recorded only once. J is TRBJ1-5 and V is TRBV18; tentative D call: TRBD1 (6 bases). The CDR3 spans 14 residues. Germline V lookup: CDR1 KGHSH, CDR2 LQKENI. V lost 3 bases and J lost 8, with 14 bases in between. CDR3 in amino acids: CASSPPGQPEPQHF. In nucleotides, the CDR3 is TGTGCCAGCTCACCCCCAGGACAGCCAGAGCCCCAGCATTTT.

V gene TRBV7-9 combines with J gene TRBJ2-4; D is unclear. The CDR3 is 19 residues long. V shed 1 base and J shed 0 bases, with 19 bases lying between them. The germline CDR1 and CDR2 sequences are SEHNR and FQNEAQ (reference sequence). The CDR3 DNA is TGTGCCAGCAGCTTAGTGGGTGCGCGTTCAGACTTAGCCAAAAACATTCAGTACTTC. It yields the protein CASSLVGARSDLAKNIQYF.

CDR3 region: CASSLSEGLNTEAFF. The CDR3 DNA reads as TGCGCCAGCAGCCTATCGGAGGGGCTGAACACTGAAGCTTTCTTT. V usage is TRBV4-1 and J usage is TRBJ1-1; possible D gene TRBD1, 5 bases. The CDR3 extends over 15 amino acids. Germline CDR1 MGHRA, CDR2 YSYEKL. Trimming pared 4 bases from V and 0 bases from J, leaving 12 bases between.